This T cell receptor beta chain was identified in a study of T cell changes during pregnancy in multiple sclerosis. Germline V gives CDR1 SGHAT, CDR2 FQNNGV. Trimming took 5 bases from V and 7 from J, leaving 14 bases between them. This CDR3 is built from 13 residues. Here immunoSEQ multiplex PCR was the method, and the copy in TCRdb shows in-frame clones only, minus some. The sample comprises around 83,000 clones, around 90% of which are singletons, and more than 0.45% rests with the top ten. This sequence was found in a female donor with multiple sclerosis, enrolled in a pregnancy study. Sequenced material: CD4+ T cells from peripheral blood mononuclear cells, taken in the second trimester of pregnancy. This chain uses TRBV11-2 with TRBJ1-2; the D gene is possibly TRBD1 (6 bases). CDR3 sequence (DNA): TGTGCCAGCAGCGCGAACAGGGCGAGTGGCTACACCTTC. Residues: CASSANRASGYTF.